These 27 T cell receptor beta chains came from one sample sequenced in a study of breast tumors, draining lymph nodes, adjacent tissues. MiXCR, run by TCRdb on the multiplex PCR reads, gives a single entry per CDR3 protein. The sample gives 17,000 or so distinct CDR3 sequences, about 64% of which show up once; approximately 20% is in the top ten. Source material: tumor-adjacent breast tissue. The receptors were sampled from a female donor with breast cancer. Some clones in this sample may be carry-over from other donors' samples.

The chain has TRBV24-1 and TRBJ2-3; 8 nucleotides line up with TRBD2. The germline V gene has CDR1 KGHDR and CDR2 SFDVKD. The CDR3 is 16 amino acids. With 3 bases clipped from V and 2 bases from J, the junction kept 6 bases outside the gene matches. The CDR3 coding sequence is TGTGCCACCAGTGATGCGTGGCGGGAGGCCACAGATACGCAGTATTTT. Translation gives CATSDAWREATDTQYF.

By proportion, this clonotype is medium-sized. The chain recombines TRBV5-1 with TRBJ1-2; 8 nucleotides agree with TRBD1. The length of the CDR3 is 13 residues. V was pared by 5 bases and J by 6 bases, with 6 bases of the junction left unmatched. The germline gives CDR1 SGHRS, CDR2 YFSETQ. CDR3 DNA: TGCGCCAGCAGACAGCCGGACAGGGATGGCTACACCTTC. Translation: CASRQPDRDGYTF.

This chain links TRBV18 with TRBJ1-4, with TRBD1 matching 8 bases. V lost 4 bases, J lost 3 bases, and 4 bases stayed unmatched. Germline V gene lookup returns CDR1 KGHSH and CDR2 LQKENI. The CDR3 totals 15 residues. The CDR3 DNA sequence: TGTGCCAGCTCACAATCAGGGGGCCCTAATGAAAAACTGTTTTTT. Translated: CASSQSGGPNEKLFF.

The table lists this clonotype with many counts. This may be a read error: a much more frequent sequence differs by one nucleotide. The rearrangement links TRBV20-1 to TRBJ2-5; maybe TRBD2 (5 bases). The ends were cut back, 3 bases at V and 7 bases at J, with 12 bases in the middle. The CDR3 totals 12 residues. The V gene's germline CDR1 is DFQATT and CDR2 SNEGSKA (reference sequence). In DNA form, the CDR3 reads TGCAGTGCTAGTAGCGCCCGCGGGACCCAGTACTTC. It codes for CSASSARGTQYF.

This chain joins TRBV20-1 and TRBJ2-7, with 8 bases matching TRBD2. V was clipped by 3 bases and J by 3 bases; unmatched bases: 4. Germline V CDR1 and CDR2: DFQATT, SNEGSKA (reference sequence). The CDR3 loop spans 13 amino acids. For the CDR3, the DNA is TGCAGTGCTAGGAAAAGCGGGAGCTACGAGCAGTACTTC. The encoded protein is CSARKSGSYEQYF.

The CDR3 nucleotides read TGTGCCAGCAGTCCCATAGCGGGAGGTACCTCCTACGAGCAGTACTTC. Its protein is CASSPIAGGTSYEQYF. The chain joins TRBV25-1 to TRBJ2-7; 10 nucleotides align to TRBD2. V trimming: 5 bases; J trimming: 0 bases; junction bases outside the gene matches: 7. The CDR3 length is 16 residues. Germline CDR1 reads MGHDK; CDR2 reads SYGVNS.

This sequence joins TRBV4-1 and TRBJ2-7; 10 bases are shared with TRBD2. J lost 0 bases, V lost 0 bases, and 8 bases had no gene match. The CDR3 has 18 residues. CDR1 is MGHRA, CDR2 YSYEKL, per germline. CDR3 sequence: CASSQDAARTSGSYEQYF. In DNA, the CDR3 is TGCGCCAGCAGCCAAGATGCGGCCAGGACTAGCGGCTCCTACGAGCAGTACTTC.

The CDR3 region is CASSQAGGDQPQHF. The CDR3 nucleotides read TGTGCCAGCAGCCAAGCAGGAGGAGACCAGCCCCAGCATTTT. The chain employs TRBV14 and TRBJ1-5; the D is unclear. Trimming pared 1 base from V and 7 bases from J, leaving 11 bases between. From germline, CDR1 is SGHDN and CDR2 FVKESK. The CDR3 loop spans 14 amino acids.

The sample holds many counts of this clonotype. V and J are TRBV19 and TRBJ1-1; D is unresolved. Germline lookup yields CDR1 LNHDA and CDR2 SQIVND (reference sequence). V dropped 9 bases and J dropped 3 bases, with 11 bases sitting between them. This CDR3 has 12 residues. CDR3 residues: CASRGGYTEAFF. The CDR3 nucleotides read TGTGCCAGCAGAGGAGGGTACACTGAAGCTTTCTTT.

This chain links TRBV11-2 with TRBJ1-2; D possibly corresponds to TRBD1 (6 bases). V lost 3 bases to trimming and J lost 0 bases, with 17 bases between them. The CDR3 consists of 17 residues. Germline lookup yields CDR1 SGHAT and CDR2 FQNNGV. The CDR3 DNA reads as TGTGCCAGCAGCTTTACACGGCCCGGGACAACTAACTATGGCTACACCTTC. It codes for CASSFTRPGTTNYGYTF.

Within the sample, this clonotype is medium-sized (0.01 to 0.1%). The rearrangement joins TRBV11-2 to TRBJ2-7, with a weak D call TRBD2 (6 bases). Germline CDR1 reads SGHAT; CDR2 reads FQNNGV. Trimming took 5 bases from V and 2 from J, leaving 7 bases between them. The CDR3 spans 12 residues. The CDR3 DNA reads as TGTGCCAGCAGCCGCGGGGCCTACGAGCAGTACTTC. Protein product: CASSRGAYEQYF.

The sample holds one count of this clonotype. The junction departs from the called germline gene at one end, perhaps through a read error. The chain has TRBV7-7 and TRBJ2-5; D possibly corresponds to TRBD2 (5 bases). The CDR3 loop spans 13 amino acids. Per the germline V gene, CDR1 is SSHAT and CDR2 is FNYEAQ (reference sequence). CDR3 nucleotide sequence: TGTGCTAGCAGCTCGCCCGGGGAAGAGACCCAGTACTTC. Encoded protein: CASSSPGEETQYF.

This chain uses TRBV12-3 or TRBV12-4 with TRBJ2-3; 11 bases match TRBD2. CDR3 size: 15 residues. Trimming took 4 bases from V and 8 from J; bases not matched to a gene: 8. The CDR3 nucleotides read TGTGCCAGCAGTTCCCCGACTAGCGGGATTACTACGCAGTATTTT. Encoded protein: CASSSPTSGITTQYF.

The chain links TRBV12-3 or TRBV12-4 to TRBJ2-3; D not certain. This CDR3 region has 11 residues. Trimming removed 6 bases at V and 2 bases at J, with 3 bases between. CDR3 nucleotides: TGTGCCAGCAGGCTCACAGATACGCAGTATTTT. Translation gives CASRLTDTQYF.

This chain joins TRBV12-5 and TRBJ2-7, with TRBD1 matching 8 bases. V was clipped by 2 bases and J by 3 bases; unmatched bases: 6. CDR3 length: 15 amino acids. CDR1 and CDR2 from the germline V gene are LGHNT and FRNRAP. Here the CDR3 DNA reads TGTGCTAGTGGTTTGTTACAGGGGGTTTACTACGAGCAGTACTTC. Amino acids: CASGLLQGVYYEQYF.

The chain links TRBV12-3 or TRBV12-4 to TRBJ2-2; D unresolved. The CDR3 contains 13 residues. Here the CDR3 DNA reads TGTGCTAGTGGTTTGCATAACACCGGGGAGCTGTTTTTT. Translation: CASGLHNTGELFF.

This clonotype was counted at least ten times. The CDR3 loop reads CSARDLGGVQGIAEAFF. The CDR3 coding sequence is TGCAGTGCTAGAGATCTTGGGGGGGTACAGGGGATCGCTGAAGCTTTCTTT. The chain couples TRBV20-1 to TRBJ1-1, with 7 bases identical to TRBD1. Germline CDR1 reads DFQATT; CDR2 reads SNEGSKA (reference sequence). The CDR3 is made up of 17 amino acids. After removal of 0 bases from V and 6 bases from J, the junction contained 16 bases not matched to a gene.

The CDR3, as DNA: TGTGCCACCTTCCCTATATCTAGTGGGAGTAACAATGAGCAGTTCTTC. Amino acid sequence: CATFPISSGSNNEQFF. V is TRBV2 and J is TRBJ2-1; tentatively, D is TRBD2 (5 bases). The CDR3 runs to 16 residues. Germline CDR1 reads SNHLY; CDR2 reads FYNNEI. V was cut by 10 bases and J by 5 bases, with 24 bases left in between.

This rearrangement joins TRBV20-1 to TRBJ1-6, with TRBD1 matching 8 bases. Germline CDR1 and CDR2: DFQATT and SNEGSKA (reference sequence). The V and J ends lost 0 bases and 4 bases, in that order; junction bases with no gene match: 5. The length of the CDR3 is 16 residues. CDR3 loop: CSARDSGGYYNSPLHF. The CDR3 DNA sequence: TGCAGTGCTAGAGATTCAGGGGGCTATTATAATTCACCCCTCCACTTT.

This clonotype was observed at least ten times. This CDR3 is CASSLPSRATYGYTF. CDR3 in DNA: TGTGCCAGCAGTTTGCCCTCCAGGGCTACCTATGGCTACACCTTC. The chain combines TRBV28 with TRBJ1-2; D is possibly TRBD1 (5 bases). Trimming left V 3 bases short and J 4 bases short, with 15 bases between. This CDR3 is built from 15 residues. The germline V gene has CDR1 MDHEN and CDR2 SYDVKM.

The count of this clonotype is one. This chain uses TRBV9 with TRBJ1-2; maybe TRBD1 (6 bases). Trimming shortened V by 2 bases and J by 5 bases, and 19 bases separated the two germline ends. Per the germline V gene, CDR1 is SGDLS and CDR2 is YYNGEE. The CDR3 length is 16 residues. CDR3 protein: CASSVDGRGTMYGYTF. The CDR3 DNA follows: TGTGCCAGCAGCGTGGATGGGAGAGGGACAATGTATGGCTACACCTTC.

The CDR3: CASSSGGGGSYEQYF. CDR3 nucleotides: TGTGCCAGCAGTTCCGGGGGAGGGGGCTCCTACGAGCAGTACTTC. V and J are TRBV6-5 and TRBJ2-7; D is perhaps TRBD2 (7 bases). This CDR3 is 15 amino acids long. Germline V gives CDR1 MNHEY, CDR2 SVGAGI. With 4 bases removed from V and 0 bases from J, the gap between germline ends came to 13 bases.

The chain joins TRBV29-1 to TRBJ2-2; D not resolved. The CDR3 contains 13 residues. The germline V gene encodes CDR1 SQVTM and CDR2 ANQGSEA. The V gene lost 6 bases and the J gene lost 1 base, with 9 bases spanning the gap. The CDR3 sequence: CSVVNGNTGELFF. The CDR3 region has the DNA TGCAGCGTCGTTAACGGGAACACCGGGGAGCTGTTTTTT.

This clonotype was seen ten or more times. The chain joins TRBV24-1 to TRBJ2-6; D is ambiguous. The CDR3 is 13 residues long. Trimming shortened V by 12 bases and J by 0 bases, and 8 bases separated the two germline ends. Germline CDR1 and CDR2: KGHDR and SFDVKD. DNA for the CDR3: TGTGCCGCCTCTAGCTCTGGGGCCAACGTCCTGACTTTC. As protein: CAASSSGANVLTF.

The chain links TRBV2 to TRBJ1-3; maybe TRBD1 (6 bases). Germline V gene data show CDR1 as SNHLY and CDR2 as FYNNEI. Trimming pared 7 bases from V and 3 bases from J, leaving 13 bases between. The CDR3 contains 14 residues. The chain's CDR3 is CASKLDSVGNTIYF. Written as DNA, the CDR3 is TGTGCCAGCAAGCTGGACAGCGTTGGAAACACCATATATTTT.

The gene calls are TRBV9 and TRBJ1-6; D possibly corresponds to TRBD1 (5 bases). CDR1 and CDR2 from the germline V gene are SGDLS and YYNGEE. The CDR3 covers 15 residues. Trimming stripped 4 bases from V and 11 bases from J, with 19 bases between. Here the CDR3 DNA reads TGTGCCAGCAGCAAGGCGGGGGGAGGCGGGCCACCCCTCCACTTT. Its translation: CASSKAGGGGPPLHF.

The chain carries TRBV24-1 and TRBJ2-2; 8 bases are shared with TRBD2. The germline V gene encodes CDR1 KGHDR and CDR2 SFDVKD. The CDR3 spans 15 residues. The trim removed 3 bases at V and 6 bases at J, leaving 5 bases unmatched. This CDR3 is CATSDPRLASGELFF. Written as DNA, the CDR3 is TGTGCCACCAGTGATCCTAGACTAGCGTCCGGGGAGCTGTTTTTT.